This T cell receptor (beta chain) derives from a study of blood T cell repertoires in COVID-19. Looking at the study overall: PBMCs, B-cell-depleted T cells, or T cells were the source of the cDNA or gDNA that made up the material.

CDR1 GTSNPN and CDR2 SVGIG come from the germline V gene (reference sequence). The CDR3 runs to 14 residues. The V and J ends lost 0 bases and 4 bases respectively, with 10 bases between them. Per the original data handling: Estimates of nucleated cell counts were drawn from the amplification of reference gene primers. Assay: immunoSEQ multiplex PCR; the TCRdb copy retains only in-frame clones and omits some. For V, J and clone size, that table is used; D and trimming come from the DNA. This repertoire shows approximately 220,000 clones, approximately 86% found once; its top ten account for roughly 4.9%. Assignments of participants to cohorts depended upon their own reported clinical history. Someone with COVID-19 had been met by exposed participants within 2 weeks before study entry.

The material sequenced was PBMCs or T cells enriched from blood (not recorded which). The gene calls are TRBV30 and TRBJ1-5; tentative D call: TRBD1 (6 bases). The TCR sequence derives from a woman under 40 who had been exposed to COVID-19. CDR3 protein: CAWSVGGENQPQHF. As DNA, the CDR3 is TGTGCCTGGAGTGTAGGGGGGGAGAATCAGCCCCAGCATTTT.